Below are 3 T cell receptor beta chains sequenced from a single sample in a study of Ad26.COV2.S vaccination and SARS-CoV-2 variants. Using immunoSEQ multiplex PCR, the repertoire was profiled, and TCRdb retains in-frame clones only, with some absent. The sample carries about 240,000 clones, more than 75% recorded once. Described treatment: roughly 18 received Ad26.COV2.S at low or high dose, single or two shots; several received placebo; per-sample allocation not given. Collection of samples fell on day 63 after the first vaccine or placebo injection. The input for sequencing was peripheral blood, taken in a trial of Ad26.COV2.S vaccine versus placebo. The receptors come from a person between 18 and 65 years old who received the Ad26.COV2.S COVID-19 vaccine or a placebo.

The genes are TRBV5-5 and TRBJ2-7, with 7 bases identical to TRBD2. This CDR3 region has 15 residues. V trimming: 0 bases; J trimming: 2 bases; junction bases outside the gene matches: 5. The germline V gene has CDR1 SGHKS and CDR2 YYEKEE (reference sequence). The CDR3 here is CASSLGLAATYEQYF. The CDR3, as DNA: TGTGCCAGCAGCTTGGGGCTAGCGGCCACCTACGAGCAGTACTTC.

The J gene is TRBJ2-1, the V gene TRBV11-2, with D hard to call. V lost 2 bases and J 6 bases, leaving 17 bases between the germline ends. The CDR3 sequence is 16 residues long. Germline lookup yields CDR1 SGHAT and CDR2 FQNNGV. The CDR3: CASSLYSRNAPNEQFF. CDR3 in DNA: TGTGCCAGCAGCTTATATTCCCGGAATGCCCCCAATGAGCAGTTCTTC.

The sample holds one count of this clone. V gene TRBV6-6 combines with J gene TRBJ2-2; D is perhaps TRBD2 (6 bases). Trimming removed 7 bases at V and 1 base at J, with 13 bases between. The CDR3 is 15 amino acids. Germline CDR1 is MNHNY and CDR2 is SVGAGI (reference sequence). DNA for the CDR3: TGTGCCAGCAATGACTGGGGAGGGAACACCGGGGAGCTGTTTTTT. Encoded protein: CASNDWGGNTGELFF.